This entry lists 18 T cell receptor beta chains sequenced from one sample in a study of T cells in Graves' hyperthyroidism and ophthalmopathy. Regions amplified from RNA transcripts were the TCR beta CDR3 regions. TCR CDR3 underwent first-round RT-PCR with the HTBI primer set. TCRdb passed the multiplex PCR reads through MiXCR, listing each CDR3 protein once. The sample lists hundreds of thousands of distinct CDR3 sequences, about 14% occurring once. Sequenced: blood. Receptors were obtained from a woman aged 40 to 55 with Graves' ophthalmopathy.

This clonotype was counted between two and nine times. This chain uses TRBV6-1 with TRBJ1-2; 7 bases map to TRBD1. The germline V gene has CDR1 MNHNS and CDR2 SASEGT. Trimming took 6 bases from V and 6 from J; bases not matched to a gene: 10. The CDR3 length is 14 residues. CDR3 in DNA: TGTGCCAGCAGCCGGACAGGAGGCTCGGATGGCTACACCTTC. Translation gives CASSRTGGSDGYTF.

As concerns this clonotype: A clone one base away is much larger, so this may be a read error. The rearrangement uses TRBV29-1 and TRBJ1-2, with 10 bases matching TRBD1. CDR1 and CDR2 (germline): SQVTM, ANQGSEA. The V segment lost 7 bases and the J segment 7 bases; nucleotides outside the gene matches: 9. This CDR3 has 13 amino acids. CDR3 bases: TGCAGCGCGGGACAGGGGTTCCCCTGTGGCTACACCTTC. Its translation: CSAGQGFPCGYTF.

The chain uses TRBV11-2 and TRBJ2-7; D is tentatively TRBD1 or TRBD2 (5 bases each). The CDR3 runs to 14 residues. Germline V gene sequence: CDR1 SGHAT, CDR2 FQNNGV. V lost 4 bases and J 9 bases, leaving 19 bases between the germline ends. The CDR3 nucleotides are TGTGCCAGCAGCTCGGTCCGCGGACACGGGGTGCAGTACTTC. This codes for CASSSVRGHGVQYF.

The chain combines TRBV4-3 with TRBJ2-1; TRBD2 is a possible D gene (6 bases). V was pared by 2 bases and J by 7 bases, with 9 bases between. This CDR3 spans 13 amino acids. CDR1 is LGHNA and CDR2 is YSLEER in the germline V gene. The chain's CDR3 is CASSQYRGNEQFF. The CDR3 coding sequence is TGCGCCAGCAGCCAATACCGGGGGAATGAGCAGTTCTTC.

The V and J genes are TRBV5-6 and TRBJ1-3; D gene ambiguous. From germline, CDR1 is SGHDT and CDR2 YYEEEE. The CDR3 extends over 14 amino acids. Trimming left V 4 bases short and J 4 bases short, with 12 bases between. The CDR3 sequence is CASSMDGGGNTIYF. The CDR3 DNA sequence: TGTGCCAGCAGCATGGACGGAGGGGGAAACACCATATATTTT.

The chain has TRBV6-5 and TRBJ1-1; 9 bases align to TRBD1. Germline CDR1 is MNHEY and CDR2 is SVGAGI. The CDR3 runs to 15 residues. Germline trimming cut 4 bases from V and 0 bases from J; bases unmatched to any gene: 3. CDR3 nucleotide sequence: TGTGCCAGCAGTTCGGGACAGGGCTTGAACACTGAAGCTTTCTTT. Protein: CASSSGQGLNTEAFF.

This clonotype was seen many times. This chain uses TRBV6-2 or TRBV6-3 with TRBJ1-5, with TRBD1 as a possible D gene (6 bases). The V end lost 6 bases, the J end lost 1 base, and 19 bases lay between the germline ends. The germline V gene has CDR1 MNHEY and CDR2 SVGEGT. The CDR3 loop spans 17 amino acids. CDR3: CASSHPPGTPSNQPQHF. CDR3 bases: TGTGCCAGCAGCCACCCACCCGGGACACCGAGCAATCAGCCCCAGCATTTT.

The chain links TRBV9 to TRBJ2-7, with 10 bases identical to TRBD1. CDR1 and CDR2 (germline): SGDLS, YYNGEE. This CDR3 is built from 16 residues. With 2 bases clipped from V and 6 bases from J, the junction kept 11 bases outside the gene matches. The CDR3 DNA is TGTGCCAGCAGCGTCGACCCGGGACAGGGGATCCGCGAGCAGTACTTC. It is translated as CASSVDPGQGIREQYF. Using reference TRBV9 and TRBJ2-7 for the parts outside the CDR3, the full variable domain is DSGVTQTPKHLITATGQRVTLRCSPRSGDLSVYWYQQSLDQGLQFLIQYYNGEERAKGNILERFSAQQFPDLHSELNLSSLELGDSALYFCASSVDPGQGIREQYFGPGTRLTVT.

This clonotype has ten or more counts. The chain's CDR3 is CATQNRGRVNTEAFF. CDR3 bases: TGTGCCACCCAAAACCGGGGCCGAGTGAACACTGAAGCTTTCTTT. This chain links TRBV19 with TRBJ1-1, with a possible D match to TRBD1 (5 bases). V lost 10 bases and J 0 bases, leaving 18 bases between the germline ends. The germline gives CDR1 LNHDA, CDR2 SQIVND (reference sequence). CDR3 length: 15 amino acids.

This clonotype was detected many times. CDR3: CASSSPQRDGEAFF. The CDR3 region has the DNA TGTGCCAGCAGTTCCCCCCAGAGGGACGGGGAAGCTTTCTTT. The rearrangement uses TRBV27 and TRBJ1-1, with D perhaps matching TRBD1 (5 bases). Deletions cut 4 bases from V and 8 bases from J, with 17 bases between. The CDR3 loop spans 14 amino acids. Germline V gives CDR1 MNHEY, CDR2 SMNVEV (reference sequence).

Remarks on this clonotype: At one of its ends the junction is not consistent with the germline gene, which may arise from a read error. The V call is TRBV11-2, the J call TRBJ2-2, with TRBD2 identical over 14 bases. The CDR3 sequence is 18 residues long. Germline loops: CDR1 SGHAT, CDR2 FQNNGV. This CDR3 reads CASSTRLAGGPNTGELFF. DNA of the CDR3: TGTGCCAGCAGCACCAGACTAGCGGGAGGGCCGAATACCGGGGAGCTGTTTTTT. Full variable domain (rest looked up from reference TRBV11-2 and TRBJ2-2): EAGVAQSPRYKIIEKRQSVAFWCNPISGHATLYWYQQILGQGPKLLIQFQNNGVVDDSQLPKDRFSAERLKGVDSTLKIQPAKLEDSAVYLCASSTRLAGGPNTGELFFGEGSRLTVL.

In this sample, this clonotype turned up a few times. Being one base from a much bigger clone, this may be a read error. The V gene is TRBV27, the J gene TRBJ2-2; D not resolved. Per the germline V gene, CDR1 is MNHEY and CDR2 is SMNVEV (reference sequence). V was trimmed by 6 bases and J by 1 base, leaving 6 bases between them. This CDR3 is built from 13 residues. The CDR3 loop is CASRDMNTGELFF. DNA for the CDR3: TGTGCCAGCAGAGACATGAACACCGGGGAGCTGTTTTTT.

The chain couples TRBV24-1 to TRBJ1-2; tentative D call: TRBD1 (6 bases). This CDR3 is built from 14 residues. Per germline, CDR1 KGHDR and CDR2 SFDVKD. Trimming cost V 3 bases and J 8 bases, with 15 bases left between them. CDR3 in DNA: TGTGCCACCAGTGATGCCGGGACATTCGCCGGCTACACCTTC. Protein product: CATSDAGTFAGYTF.

This clonotype was counted many times. The chain combines TRBV6-1 with TRBJ2-7, with D unresolved. This CDR3 comprises 18 residues. Germline CDR1 is MNHNS and CDR2 is SASEGT. V lost 2 bases, J lost 0 bases, and 20 bases lay in between. The CDR3 coding sequence is TGTGCCAGCAGTGAATTTGCGTCCTGGCAAGCCGACTCCTACGAGCAGTACTTC. It encodes CASSEFASWQADSYEQYF.

The chain uses TRBV12-3 or TRBV12-4 and TRBJ1-5; D remains unclear. Deletions cut 4 bases from V and 0 bases from J, with 13 bases between. This CDR3 comprises 16 residues. CDR3 region: CASSSKGLNSNQPQHF. Written as DNA, the CDR3 is TGTGCCAGCAGTTCAAAAGGGCTAAATAGCAATCAGCCCCAGCATTTT.

The table lists this clonotype with many counts. The chain is built from TRBV6-5 and TRBJ1-1; maybe TRBD1 (5 bases). This CDR3 has 14 residues. CDR1 and CDR2 from the germline V gene are MNHEY and SVGAGI. V dropped 2 bases and J dropped 7 bases, with 14 bases sitting between them. DNA of the CDR3: TGTGCCAGCAGTTACGGGCCAGGGCGGGTTGAAGCTTTCTTT. This sequence encodes CASSYGPGRVEAFF.

This clonotype has a count of ten or more. CDR3 sequence reads: CASSHEPTTGPYQETQYF. CDR3 sequence (DNA): TGTGCCAGCAGTCACGAACCCACGACAGGGCCGTACCAAGAGACCCAGTACTTC. J is TRBJ2-5 and V is TRBV6-4; 7 nucleotides agree with TRBD1. Trimming cost V 5 bases and J 0 bases; bases outside gene matches: 15. The CDR3 is 18 amino acids. Germline V gives CDR1 MRHNA, CDR2 SNTAGT.

This clonotype was recorded many times. This chain joins TRBV12-3 or TRBV12-4 and TRBJ2-3, with TRBD2 matching over 12 bases. J lost 6 bases, V lost 0 bases, and 10 bases had no gene match. This CDR3 is 18 amino acids long. The CDR3 region has the DNA TGTGCCAGCAGTTTAGCCTCTGGACTAGCGGGAAGCCGGGATACGCAGTATTTT. This codes for CASSLASGLAGSRDTQYF.